What follows describes a single T cell receptor beta chain. Its specificity is unknown. Regarding time point: pre-sensitization, week 0. Regarding treatment: therapeutic diphenylcyclopropenone sensitization with weekly scalp DPC. This entry comes from a study of human T cells and chemical hapten exposure. Study outcomes and limitations: The study found that PT1 expanded TCR counts correlated positively with patch test score. It was expanded TCRs that formed significantly more large CDR3 similarity clusters than controls did.

CDR3 length: 13 residues. Germline V CDR1 and CDR2: ENHRY, SYGVKD. With V trimmed by 9 bases and J by 4 bases, 8 bases remained unmatched. The study's library attached unique molecular identifiers to single cDNA molecules. One entry per CDR3 protein results from TCRdb running MiXCR on the RACE reads. The profile shows 80,000 to 100,000 distinct CDR3 sequences, roughly a tenth of them singletons. V gene TRBV10-3 combines with J gene TRBJ1-2; 7 nucleotides align to TRBD1. This sequence was found in a woman aged 40-49 years with alopecia areata. Some clones in this sample may be carry-over from other donors' samples. The sample in question was whole blood, obtained in connection with sensitization to the hapten diphenylcyclopropenone (DPC). The DNA of the CDR3 is TGTGCCATAGGGACAGACCCGCCCTATGGCTACACCTTC. It translates to CAIGTDPPYGYTF.